One and the same sample provided the 18 T cell receptor beta chains below, sequenced in a study of blood T cell repertoires in COVID-19. Clones were sequenced by immunoSEQ multiplex PCR, and TCRdb holds only the in-frame ones, with some missing. The sample yields almost 200,000 clones, 86% seen once. Sequenced input: peripheral blood. Receptor source: a woman in her 70s with acute or convalescent COVID-19.

CDR3 loop: CASRPGQGYYNSPLHF. The CDR3 DNA follows: TGTGCCAGCAGACCGGGACAGGGGTATTATAATTCACCCCTCCACTTT. The chain has TRBV28 and TRBJ1-6; TRBD1 matches 10 bases. The CDR3 extends over 16 amino acids. V shed 6 bases and J 4 bases; nucleotides not matched to a gene: 6. Looked up from germline, CDR1 is MDHEN and CDR2 is SYDVKM. Drawing the rest from reference TRBV28 and TRBJ1-6, the complete variable domain is DVKVTQSSRYLVKRTGEKVFLECVQDMDHENMFWYRQDPGLGLRLIYFSYDVKMKEKGDIPEGYSVSREKKERFSLILESASTNQTSMYLCASRPGQGYYNSPLHFGNGTRLTVT.

This chain links TRBV7-2 with TRBJ2-5, with D unclear. This CDR3 region has 13 residues. Trimming took 1 base from V and 2 from J, leaving 5 bases between them. Germline assignment: CDR1 SGHTA and CDR2 FQGNSA. This CDR3 is CASSLVLQETQYF. The CDR3 DNA reads TGTGCCAGCAGCTTAGTCTTACAAGAGACCCAGTACTTC.

The rearrangement links TRBV5-1 to TRBJ2-7, with 12 nucleotides matching TRBD2. CDR3 length: 16 residues. J was trimmed by 3 bases and V by 3 bases; bases with no gene match: 7. CDR1 and CDR2 from the germline V gene are SGHRS and YFSETQ. The DNA for the CDR3 is TGCGCCAGCAGCTGGGGAGGACTAGCGGGGAACTACGAGCAGTACTTC. This sequence encodes CASSWGGLAGNYEQYF.

The rearrangement joins TRBV14 to TRBJ1-2, with D maybe TRBD1 (6 bases). This CDR3 has 16 amino acids. Per germline, CDR1 SGHDN and CDR2 FVKESK. Trimming removed 1 base from V and 1 base from J, with 13 bases in between. CDR3 nucleotides: TGTGCCAGCAGCCAAGCTCTAGGGACACTTAACTATGGCTACACCTTC. Translated, it gives CASSQALGTLNYGYTF. The variable domain in full, completed from reference TRBV14 and TRBJ1-2, reads EAGVTQFPSHSVIEKGQTVTLRCDPISGHDNLYWYRRVMGKEIKFLLHFVKESKQDESGMPNNRFLAERTGGTYSTLKVQPAELEDSGVYFCASSQALGTLNYGYTFGSGTRLTVV.

The chain couples TRBV5-4 to TRBJ1-5, with TRBD1 as a possible D gene (6 bases). Germline V lookup: CDR1 SGHNT, CDR2 YYREEE (reference sequence). The CDR3 totals 16 residues. V lost 4 bases and J 7 bases, leaving 21 bases between the germline ends. This CDR3 reads CASSTLPGGAGQPQHF. CDR3 nucleotide sequence: TGTGCCAGCAGCACCCTGCCGGGGGGCGCGGGGCAGCCCCAGCATTTT. Together with reference TRBV5-4 and TRBJ1-5, the CDR3 gives the full variable domain: ETGVTQSPTHLIKTRGQQVTLRCSSQSGHNTVSWYQQALGQGPQFIFQYYREEENGRGNFPPRFSGLQFPNYSSELNVNALELDDSALYLCASSTLPGGAGQPQHFGDGTRLSIL.

The gene calls are TRBV11-3 and TRBJ2-5; perhaps TRBD2 as D (6 bases). Looked up from germline, CDR1 is SGHNT and CDR2 is YENEEA. The CDR3 sequence is 17 residues long. V shed 6 bases and J shed 2 bases, with 22 bases lying between them. In DNA form, the CDR3 reads TGTGCCAGCAGGTACGCTACGTGGGAGGACGGACAAGAGACCCAGTACTTC. Protein product: CASRYATWEDGQETQYF.

This clone was seen only a few times. V is TRBV11-2 and J is TRBJ2-1, with 8 positions matching TRBD2. Germline lookup yields CDR1 SGHAT and CDR2 FQNNGV. The CDR3 spans 19 residues. V dropped 5 bases and J dropped 0; count of bases not matched to a gene: 15. CDR3 nucleotides: TGTGCCAGCAGCCAGAGGGGGACTAGTGTTACTAGCTCCTACAATGAGCAGTTCTTC. Translation gives CASSQRGTSVTSSYNEQFF.

J is TRBJ1-1 and V is TRBV6-5; TRBD1 aligns across 7 bases. The CDR3 consists of 10 residues. Trimming at V came to 11 bases and at J to 5 bases, leaving 2 bases not matched to a gene. Germline V gene data show CDR1 as MNHEY and CDR2 as SVGAGI. The CDR3 is CAVQGTEAFF. In DNA, the CDR3 is TGTGCCGTACAGGGGACTGAAGCTTTCTTT.

The chain couples TRBV5-1 to TRBJ1-1; 8 bases are shared with TRBD1. This CDR3 region has 17 residues. Looked up from germline, CDR1 is SGHRS and CDR2 is YFSETQ. J gave up 2 bases and V 0 bases, and 9 bases lay outside the gene matches. The CDR3 region is CASSLGPGQGRNTEAFF. The CDR3 nucleotides are TGCGCCAGCAGCTTGGGGCCAGGACAGGGAAGAAACACTGAAGCTTTCTTT.

The rearrangement joins TRBV5-4 to TRBJ2-1; TRBD1 aligns across 9 bases. The CDR3 runs 16 residues. Germline V gene data show CDR1 as SGHNT and CDR2 as YYREEE (reference sequence). Unmatched junction bases numbered 8, after V lost 3 bases and J lost 4 bases. Here the CDR3 reads CASSSTGGATYNEQFF. The CDR3 DNA sequence: TGTGCCAGCAGCTCCACAGGGGGCGCAACTTACAATGAGCAGTTCTTC. The full variable domain, completed using reference TRBV5-4 and TRBJ2-1, is ETGVTQSPTHLIKTRGQQVTLRCSSQSGHNTVSWYQQALGQGPQFIFQYYREEENGRGNFPPRFSGLQFPNYSSELNVNALELDDSALYLCASSSTGGATYNEQFFGPGTRLTVL.

This chain uses TRBV10-3 with TRBJ2-1; D is perhaps TRBD2 (5 bases). The CDR3 covers 14 residues. The V gene lost 10 bases and the J gene lost 4 bases, with 17 bases spanning the gap. Germline lookup yields CDR1 ENHRY and CDR2 SYGVKD. CDR3 sequence reads: CATRTETTYNEQFF. CDR3 sequence (DNA): TGTGCCACAAGGACGGAGACTACTTACAATGAGCAGTTCTTC.

This chain uses TRBV7-2 with TRBJ2-2, with D possibly matching TRBD2 (6 bases). The CDR3 contains 13 residues. V was cut by 3 bases and J by 7 bases, with 9 bases left in between. Per the germline V gene, CDR1 is SGHTA and CDR2 is FQGNSA. The CDR3 region has the DNA TGTGCCAGCAGCTTCGGGAGAGGCGGGGAGCTGTTTTTT. Encoded protein: CASSFGRGGELFF.

The chain joins TRBV28 to TRBJ1-1, with a weak D call TRBD1 (5 bases). This CDR3 is 14 amino acids long. Germline V gene sequence: CDR1 MDHEN, CDR2 SYDVKM. Trimming took off 3 bases at V and 3 bases at J, with 11 bases between the two ends. The chain's CDR3 is CASSLGGSYTEAFF. For the CDR3, the DNA is TGTGCCAGCAGTTTGGGGGGGTCATACACTGAAGCTTTCTTT.

The chain links TRBV5-5 to TRBJ2-7; no clear D. This CDR3 region has 11 residues. Germline CDR1 reads SGHKS; CDR2 reads YYEKEE (reference sequence). V dropped 4 bases and J dropped 5 bases, with 7 bases sitting between them. This CDR3 reads CASSRYNEQYF. For the CDR3, the DNA is TGTGCCAGCAGCCGGTATAACGAGCAGTACTTC.

V usage is TRBV6-2 or TRBV6-3 and J usage is TRBJ1-5, with unresolved D. Germline V gene data show CDR1 as MNHEY and CDR2 as SVGEGT. V was clipped by 0 bases and J by 0 bases, with 15 bases between them. This CDR3 has 18 amino acids. The CDR3 DNA sequence: TGTGCCAGCAGTTACTCGAGAGAGGGAGGGTATAGCAATCAGCCCCAGCATTTT. Encoded protein: CASSYSREGGYSNQPQHF.

V and J are TRBV5-1 and TRBJ2-2; a weak D match, TRBD2 (6 bases). V was trimmed by 2 bases and J by 5 bases, leaving 13 bases between them. The CDR3 totals 15 residues. Germline V gene lookup returns CDR1 SGHRS and CDR2 YFSETQ. CDR3 sequence reads: CASSLRLATTGELFF. The DNA of the CDR3 is TGCGCCAGCAGCTTACGGCTAGCGACGACCGGGGAGCTGTTTTTT.

The chain employs TRBV19 and TRBJ1-2; TRBD1 aligns across 7 bases. The CDR3 extends over 17 amino acids. With 2 bases clipped from V and 5 bases from J, the junction kept 14 bases outside the gene matches. Germline CDR1 and CDR2: LNHDA and SQIVND (reference sequence). CDR3 nucleotides: TGTGCCAGTAGTATATTTGGCGGCAGGGGGAGATCTTATGGCTACACCTTC. Translating it yields CASSIFGGRGRSYGYTF.

This chain uses TRBV28 with TRBJ2-1; D is undetermined. The V gene lost 7 bases and the J gene lost 6 bases, with 19 bases spanning the gap. Looked up from germline, CDR1 is MDHEN and CDR2 is SYDVKM. This CDR3 contains 15 residues. CDR3 sequence reads: CASTPRLPRRNEQFF. The CDR3 coding sequence is TGTGCCAGCACCCCCCGGCTGCCGAGGCGCAATGAGCAGTTCTTC.